This T cell receptor (beta chain) was captured in a study of T cell responses to AZD1222 COVID-19 vaccine. Whole-study results and caveats: When two AZD1222 doses had been given, Spike-specific TCR breadth and depth rose.

Second-dose intervals of approximately 4 or approximately 12 weeks were pooled. Some clones are missing from TCRdb's copy, which holds only in-frame ones; the method was immunoSEQ multiplex PCR. The sample contains under 150,000 clones, roughly 90% of which appear only once. The CDR3 spans 16 residues. Germline V gene data show CDR1 as SGHAT and CDR2 as FQNNGV. Unmatched junction bases numbered 13, after V lost 5 bases and J lost 9 bases. Only one count was recorded for this clone. Its antigen is still unknown. The chain combines TRBV11-2 with TRBJ2-1, with 10 positions matching TRBD1. Sequences were derived from peripheral blood, sampled 28 days after the second AZD1222 dose. This receptor was obtained from an adult who received the AZD1222 COVID-19 vaccine. The CDR3: CASSPIRGDRGIEQFF. For the CDR3, the DNA is TGTGCCAGCAGCCCTATTCGGGGGGACAGGGGAATTGAGCAGTTCTTC. The variable domain in full, with the rest retrieved from reference TRBV11-2 and TRBJ2-1, is EAGVAQSPRYKIIEKRQSVAFWCNPISGHATLYWYQQILGQGPKLLIQFQNNGVVDDSQLPKDRFSAERLKGVDSTLKIQPAKLEDSAVYLCASSPIRGDRGIEQFFGPGTRLTVL.